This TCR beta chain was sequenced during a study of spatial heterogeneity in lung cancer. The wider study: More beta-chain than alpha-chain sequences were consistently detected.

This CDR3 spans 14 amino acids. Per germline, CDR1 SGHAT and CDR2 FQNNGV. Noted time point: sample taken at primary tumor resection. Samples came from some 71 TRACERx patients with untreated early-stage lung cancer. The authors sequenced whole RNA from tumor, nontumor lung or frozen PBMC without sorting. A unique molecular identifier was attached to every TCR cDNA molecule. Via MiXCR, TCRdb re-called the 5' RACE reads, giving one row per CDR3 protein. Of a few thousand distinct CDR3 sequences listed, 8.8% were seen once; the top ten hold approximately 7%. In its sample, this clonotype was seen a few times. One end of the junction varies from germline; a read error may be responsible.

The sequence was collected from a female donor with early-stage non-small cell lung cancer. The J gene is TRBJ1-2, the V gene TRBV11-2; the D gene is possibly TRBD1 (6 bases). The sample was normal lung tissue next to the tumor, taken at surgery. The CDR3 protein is CASSLDRTLGGYIF. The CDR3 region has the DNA TGTGCCAGCAGTCTAGACAGGACGTTAGGTGGCTACATCTTC.